The clone carrying this T cell receptor beta chain came up many times. Its antigen is not identified. This specimen comes from a study of neurological immune-mediated disorders. Study-level findings and limits: HTLV-1-associated myelopathy showed the most TCR clonal expansion; multiple sclerosis the least, below healthy controls. None of the CDR3 amino acid sequences in expanded clones turned up in more than one subject, which points to private repertoires in all groups.

CDR1 SGHKS and CDR2 YYEKEE come from the germline V gene (reference sequence). CDR3 size: 14 residues. Trimming took off 1 base at V and 5 bases at J, with 12 bases between the two ends. With 10-nucleotide random UMIs, 5'RACE was used to make the cDNA. In each sequencing run, over 160 million TCR-beta sequences were generated from 15-18 subjects. TCRdb re-analysed the 5' RACE reads in MiXCR, keeping a single row per CDR3 protein. The sample has about 66,000 distinct CDR3 sequences, approximately 4.1% seen once. The J gene is TRBJ2-5, the V gene TRBV5-5; maybe TRBD1 (6 bases). Sequenced: PBMCs. This TCR was recovered from a man aged 25 to 45 with multiple sclerosis. The CDR3 loop reads CASSLMGATETQYF. In DNA, the CDR3 is TGTGCCAGCAGCTTGATGGGGGCTACGGAGACCCAGTACTTC.